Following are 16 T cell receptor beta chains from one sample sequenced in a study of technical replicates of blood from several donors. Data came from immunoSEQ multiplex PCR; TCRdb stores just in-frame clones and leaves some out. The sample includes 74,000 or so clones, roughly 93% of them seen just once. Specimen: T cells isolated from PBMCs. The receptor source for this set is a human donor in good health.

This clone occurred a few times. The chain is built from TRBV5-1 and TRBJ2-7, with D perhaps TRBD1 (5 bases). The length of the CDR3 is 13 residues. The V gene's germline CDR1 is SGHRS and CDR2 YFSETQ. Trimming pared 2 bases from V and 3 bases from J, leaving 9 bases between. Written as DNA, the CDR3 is TGCGCCAGCAGCTTACCGACAGACTACGAGCAGTACTTC. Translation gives CASSLPTDYEQYF.

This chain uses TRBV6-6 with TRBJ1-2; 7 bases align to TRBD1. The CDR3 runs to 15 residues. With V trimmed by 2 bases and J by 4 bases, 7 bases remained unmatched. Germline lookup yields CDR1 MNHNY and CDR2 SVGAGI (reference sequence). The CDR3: CASSYGDKGAYGYTF. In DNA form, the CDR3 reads TGTGCCAGCAGTTACGGAGATAAGGGGGCCTATGGCTACACCTTC.

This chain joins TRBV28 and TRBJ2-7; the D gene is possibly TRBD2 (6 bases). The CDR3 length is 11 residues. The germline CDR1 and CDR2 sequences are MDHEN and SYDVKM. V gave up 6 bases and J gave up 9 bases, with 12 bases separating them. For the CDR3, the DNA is TGTGCCAGCAGGGGGACTGGACGGCAGTACTTC. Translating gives CASRGTGRQYF. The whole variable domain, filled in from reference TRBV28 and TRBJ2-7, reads DVKVTQSSRYLVKRTGEKVFLECVQDMDHENMFWYRQDPGLGLRLIYFSYDVKMKEKGDIPEGYSVSREKKERFSLILESASTNQTSMYLCASRGTGRQYFGPGTRLTVT.

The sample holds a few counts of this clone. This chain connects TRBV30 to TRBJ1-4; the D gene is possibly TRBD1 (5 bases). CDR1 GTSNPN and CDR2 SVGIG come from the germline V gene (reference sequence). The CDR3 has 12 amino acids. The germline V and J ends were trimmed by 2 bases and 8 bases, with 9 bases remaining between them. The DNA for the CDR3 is TGTGCCTGGAGTTTGGGGGGGGAAAAACTGTTTTTT. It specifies CAWSLGGEKLFF.

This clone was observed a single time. The CDR3 reads CASSLTSGTSNSFYEQYF. Here the CDR3 DNA reads TGTGCCAGCAGCCTAACTAGCGGGACCTCTAACTCCTTCTACGAGCAGTACTTC. The gene calls are TRBV14 and TRBJ2-7; TRBD2 agrees at 10 bases. Germline V gene sequence: CDR1 SGHDN, CDR2 FVKESK. This CDR3 has 18 amino acids. With V trimmed by 4 bases and J by 3 bases, 15 bases remained unmatched.

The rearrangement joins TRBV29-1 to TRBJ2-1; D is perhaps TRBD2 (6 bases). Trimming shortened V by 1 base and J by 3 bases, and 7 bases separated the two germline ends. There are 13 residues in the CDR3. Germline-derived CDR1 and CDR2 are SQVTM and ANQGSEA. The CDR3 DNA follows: TGCAGCGTTGAAGGCGGGATCTACAATGAGCAGTTCTTC. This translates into CSVEGGIYNEQFF.

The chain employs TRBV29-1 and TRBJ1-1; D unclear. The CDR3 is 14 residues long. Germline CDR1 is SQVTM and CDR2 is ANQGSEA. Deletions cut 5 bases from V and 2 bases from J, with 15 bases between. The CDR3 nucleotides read TGCAGCGTTTTTCCGACACGAGTCAACACTGAAGCTTTCTTT. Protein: CSVFPTRVNTEAFF.

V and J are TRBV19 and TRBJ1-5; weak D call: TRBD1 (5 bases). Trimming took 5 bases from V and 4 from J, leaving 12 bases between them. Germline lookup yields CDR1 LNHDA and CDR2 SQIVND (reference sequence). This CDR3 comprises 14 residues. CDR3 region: CASSLGATNQPQHF. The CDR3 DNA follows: TGTGCCAGTAGTCTTGGGGCCACTAATCAGCCCCAGCATTTT.

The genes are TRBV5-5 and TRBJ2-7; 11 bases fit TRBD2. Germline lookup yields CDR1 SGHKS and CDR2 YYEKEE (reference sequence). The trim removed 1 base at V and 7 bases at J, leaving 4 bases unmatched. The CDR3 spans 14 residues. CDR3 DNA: TGTGCCAGCAGCTTGACTAGCGGGAGTGTAGAGCAGTACTTC. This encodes CASSLTSGSVEQYF.

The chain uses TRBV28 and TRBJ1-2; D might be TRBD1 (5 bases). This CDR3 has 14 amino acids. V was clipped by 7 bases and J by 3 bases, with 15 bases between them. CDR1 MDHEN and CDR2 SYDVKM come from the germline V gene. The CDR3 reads CASKAGITDYGYTF. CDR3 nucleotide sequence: TGTGCCAGCAAGGCAGGGATAACTGACTATGGCTACACCTTC.

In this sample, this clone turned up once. The CDR3 here is CASSQFGASYEQYF. Here the CDR3 DNA reads TGCGCCAGCAGCCAATTTGGAGCAAGCTACGAGCAGTACTTC. The J gene is TRBJ2-7, the V gene TRBV4-3; D is undetermined. The V and J ends lost 2 bases and 3 bases respectively, with 11 bases between them. The germline gives CDR1 LGHNA, CDR2 YSLEER. The CDR3 is made up of 14 amino acids.

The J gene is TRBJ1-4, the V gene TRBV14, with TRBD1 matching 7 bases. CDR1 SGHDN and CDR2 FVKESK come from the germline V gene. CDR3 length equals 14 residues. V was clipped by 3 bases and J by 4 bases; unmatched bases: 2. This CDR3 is CASSQDRHNEKLFF. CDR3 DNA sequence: TGTGCCAGCAGCCAGGACAGGCATAATGAAAAACTGTTTTTT. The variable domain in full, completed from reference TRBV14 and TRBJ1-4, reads EAGVTQFPSHSVIEKGQTVTLRCDPISGHDNLYWYRRVMGKEIKFLLHFVKESKQDESGMPNNRFLAERTGGTYSTLKVQPAELEDSGVYFCASSQDRHNEKLFFGSGTQLSVL.

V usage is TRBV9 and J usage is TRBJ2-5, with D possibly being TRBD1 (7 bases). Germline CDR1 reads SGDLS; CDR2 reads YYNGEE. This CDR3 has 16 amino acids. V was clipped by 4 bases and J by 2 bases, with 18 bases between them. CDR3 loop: CASSLRTGGGQETQYF. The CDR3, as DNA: TGTGCCAGCAGCCTCCGGACAGGCGGAGGGCAAGAGACCCAGTACTTC.

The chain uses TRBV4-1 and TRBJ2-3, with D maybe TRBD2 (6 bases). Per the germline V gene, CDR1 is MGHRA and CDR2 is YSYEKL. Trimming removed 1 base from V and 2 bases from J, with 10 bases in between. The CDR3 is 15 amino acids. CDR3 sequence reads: CASSQGSGYTDTQYF. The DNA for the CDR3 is TGCGCCAGCAGCCAAGGTAGCGGATACACAGATACGCAGTATTTT.

As DNA, the CDR3 is TGCGCCAGCAGTGAGGTGAGCTCCTACGAGCAGTACTTC. This sequence encodes CASSEVSSYEQYF. The gene calls are TRBV10-2 and TRBJ2-7; D not certain. Trimming removed 2 bases at V and 0 bases at J, with 5 bases between. Germline values: CDR1 WSHSY, CDR2 SAAADI. The CDR3 totals 13 residues.

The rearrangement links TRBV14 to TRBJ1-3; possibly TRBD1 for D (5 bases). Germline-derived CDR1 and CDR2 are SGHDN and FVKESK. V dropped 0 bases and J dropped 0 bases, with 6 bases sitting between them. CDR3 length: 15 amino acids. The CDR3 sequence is CASSQDRDSGNTIYF. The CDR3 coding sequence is TGTGCCAGCAGCCAAGACAGGGACTCTGGAAACACCATATATTTT. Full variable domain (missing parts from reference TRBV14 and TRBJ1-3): EAGVTQFPSHSVIEKGQTVTLRCDPISGHDNLYWYRRVMGKEIKFLLHFVKESKQDESGMPNNRFLAERTGGTYSTLKVQPAELEDSGVYFCASSQDRDSGNTIYFGEGSWLTVV.